This T cell receptor beta chain was recorded in a study of graft-versus-host responses after intestinal transplantation. Turning to this clone: Its specificity is unknown.

V was shortened by 3 bases and J by 0 bases, with 9 bases between the two germline ends. The length of the CDR3 is 15 residues. The germline V gene encodes CDR1 ENHRY and CDR2 SYGVKD. General observations from the study: Individuals carrying graft-donor T cell macrochimerism showed high graft-versus-host to host-versus-graft clonal ratios in allografts. In recipient marrow, GvH clones were found, and some appeared first in ileum or blood.

This table comes from immunoSEQ multiplex PCR, and its TCRdb copy is limited to in-frame clones, with some not included. This table holds about 45,000 clones, roughly 91% found once. V gene TRBV10-3 combines with J gene TRBJ1-5, with D unclear. The sequence derives from a human patient who received an intestinal transplant, so some T cells may come from the graft donor. The sequencing here drew on PBMCs, taken 524 days after transplant. CDR3 in DNA: TGTGCCATCAGTGATAAATCCCTTAGCAATCAGCCCCAGCATTTT. This translates into CAISDKSLSNQPQHF.